This entry lists 14 T cell receptor beta chains sequenced from one sample in a study of blood T cells in healthy people across ages. A second PCR of roughly 6 to 12 cycles used a sample-barcoded 5' primer and a J-beta primer mix. Via MiXCR, TCRdb re-called the 5' RACE reads, giving one row per CDR3 protein. This table has over a million distinct CDR3 sequences, roughly 43% appearing once. Input material: blood. All receptors derive from a woman between 18 and 30 years old in good health.

This sequence joins TRBV4-1 and TRBJ1-5; D is perhaps TRBD1 (6 bases). The CDR3 has 17 residues. The germline V gene has CDR1 MGHRA and CDR2 YSYEKL. V was trimmed by 2 bases and J by 0 bases, leaving 14 bases between them. DNA for the CDR3: TGCGCCAGCAGCCAAAATACAGGGAAGCCTAGCAATCAGCCCCAGCATTTT. It encodes CASSQNTGKPSNQPQHF.

Comments on this clonotype: A much bigger clone sits one base away, suggesting this may be a read error. The rearrangement joins TRBV7-2 to TRBJ1-1; D is unclear. Between the trimmed V and J ends, which lost 5 bases and 3 bases, there was a span of 13 bases. The CDR3 covers 14 residues. Germline CDR1 SGHTA, CDR2 FQGNSA. The CDR3 loop is CASSVVGRYTEAFF. The CDR3 DNA follows: TGTGCCAGCAGCGTAGTGGGGAGGTACACTGAAGCTTTCTTT. The full variable domain, its missing parts supplied by reference TRBV7-2 and TRBJ1-1, is GAGVSQSPSNKVTEKGKDVELRCDPISGHTALYWYRQSLGQGLEFLIYFQGNSAPDKSGLPSDRFSAERTGGSVSTLTIQRTQQEDSAVYLCASSVVGRYTEAFFGQGTRLTVV.

The rearrangement links TRBV25-1 to TRBJ1-4; D is possibly TRBD1 (5 bases). Per the germline V gene, CDR1 is MGHDK and CDR2 is SYGVNS. V was clipped by 5 bases and J by 7 bases, with 32 bases between them. The CDR3 has 20 residues. CDR3 region: CASSPSPFRDQGNLGEKLFF. As DNA, the CDR3 is TGTGCCAGCAGTCCATCCCCATTCCGGGACCAGGGTAATTTAGGTGAAAAACTGTTTTTT.

This clonotype showed up just a few times. The V gene is TRBV4-1, the J gene TRBJ2-1; TRBD2 matches at 7 bases. The CDR3 runs 14 residues. The V segment lost 2 bases and the J segment 8 bases; nucleotides outside the gene matches: 6. The germline V gene encodes CDR1 MGHRA and CDR2 YSYEKL. The CDR3 reads CASSQPAGLDEQFF. CDR3 sequence (DNA): TGCGCCAGCAGCCAACCAGCGGGATTGGATGAGCAGTTCTTC.

A word on this clonotype: A read error may explain this, as a much larger clone is one base away. The V and J genes are TRBV11-2 and TRBJ2-1; D gene ambiguous. V shed 3 bases and J shed 5 bases, with 17 bases lying between them. The germline V gene encodes CDR1 SGHAT and CDR2 FQNNGV. This CDR3 comprises 16 residues. CDR3 coding DNA: TGTGCCAGCAGCTTCCTCGGGTTTGGGGATGACAATGAGCAGTTCTTC. Translating gives CASSFLGFGDDNEQFF.

The chain uses TRBV7-9 and TRBJ1-1, with 8 bases aligning to TRBD1. CDR1 and CDR2 (germline): SEHNR, FQNEAQ (reference sequence). This CDR3 is built from 15 residues. V lost 0 bases to trimming and J lost 4 bases; unmatched junction nucleotides: 4. The CDR3 loop reads CASSLAQGAVTEAFF. The CDR3 nucleotides read TGTGCCAGCAGCTTAGCGCAGGGGGCGGTCACTGAAGCTTTCTTT.

This chain uses TRBV20-1 with TRBJ2-4, with no clear D. The V end was cut by 1 base, the J end by 8 bases, with 9 bases between. Germline CDR1 is DFQATT and CDR2 is SNEGSKA (reference sequence). The CDR3 runs 12 residues. CDR3 sequence (DNA): TGCAGTGCTAGAGGGGCTGGGGACATTCAGTACTTC. This encodes CSARGAGDIQYF.

V is TRBV9 and J is TRBJ1-1, with D unclear. Germline-derived CDR1 and CDR2 are SGDLS and YYNGEE. V gave up 0 bases and J gave up 1 base, with 7 bases separating them. The CDR3 spans 14 residues. The CDR3 coding sequence is TGTGCCAGCAGCGTAGCTAGCGCGAACACTGAAGCTTTCTTT. It is translated as CASSVASANTEAFF.

The CDR3 region is CASSYSAVRAAYNEQFF. The CDR3 bases are TGTGCCAGCAGTTACTCCGCGGTACGAGCGGCATACAATGAGCAGTTCTTC. The rearrangement joins TRBV6-6 to TRBJ2-1; D might be TRBD2 (5 bases). The CDR3 is 17 residues long. V was trimmed by 0 bases and J by 4 bases, leaving 16 bases between them. CDR1 MNHNY and CDR2 SVGAGI come from the germline V gene (reference sequence).

The CDR3 protein is CASTFDSSGANVLTF. Here the CDR3 DNA reads TGTGCCAGCACTTTCGACAGCTCTGGGGCCAACGTCCTGACTTTC. The J gene is TRBJ2-6, the V gene TRBV6-1; perhaps TRBD1 as D (5 bases). V was pared by 7 bases and J by 0 bases, with 10 bases between. There are 15 residues in the CDR3. Germline values: CDR1 MNHNS, CDR2 SASEGT.

This clonotype appeared a few times. CDR3 nucleotides: TGTGCCAGCAGCTTATTGTTAGTCTACAATGAGCAGTTCTTC. Translating gives CASSLLLVYNEQFF. The chain combines TRBV7-2 with TRBJ2-1; no reliable D call. The germline V and J ends were trimmed by 2 bases and 3 bases, with 8 bases remaining between them. The CDR3 is 14 amino acids. CDR1 is SGHTA and CDR2 is FQGNSA in the germline V gene.

The chain is built from TRBV9 and TRBJ2-1, with 9 nucleotides matching TRBD1. Germline CDR1 and CDR2: SGDLS and YYNGEE. There are 19 residues in the CDR3. V shed 2 bases and J 4 bases; nucleotides not matched to a gene: 16. The CDR3 DNA is TGTGCCAGCAGCGTCCTCGAGGGACCCGGGACAGGGATTTACAATGAGCAGTTCTTC. This gives the protein CASSVLEGPGTGIYNEQFF.

This clonotype was recorded at least ten times. At one boundary the junction diverges from the germline segment, which might be a read error. J is TRBJ1-2 and V is TRBV5-1, with D hard to call. CDR3 length: 13 amino acids. Germline loops: CDR1 SGHRS, CDR2 YFSETQ. The CDR3 reads CASSLEANYGYTF. CDR3 coding DNA: TGTGCCAGCAGCTTAGAAGCTAACTATGGCTACACCTTC.

This sequence joins TRBV7-2 and TRBJ1-1; TRBD1 might be the D (5 bases). Germline-derived CDR1 and CDR2 are SGHTA and FQGNSA. The V end lost 5 bases, the J end lost 7 bases, and 17 bases lay between the germline ends. This CDR3 is 14 amino acids long. Here the CDR3 reads CASSPQKGPYEAFF. CDR3 sequence (DNA): TGTGCCAGCAGCCCTCAGAAGGGGCCCTATGAAGCTTTCTTT. Together with reference TRBV7-2 and TRBJ1-1, the CDR3 gives the full variable domain: GAGVSQSPSNKVTEKGKDVELRCDPISGHTALYWYRQSLGQGLEFLIYFQGNSAPDKSGLPSDRFSAERTGGSVSTLTIQRTQQEDSAVYLCASSPQKGPYEAFFGQGTRLTVV.